This entry lists 18 T cell receptor beta chains sequenced from one sample in a study of B cell selection in AIRE deficiency (dated by TCRdb to about 2019). Libraries were constructed by the immunoSEQ multiplex PCR assay. The table was pulled from immuneACCESS by TCRdb, which kept in-frame rearrangements only. Such tables lose some clones; where checked, under half of the loss comes from unresolved V genes, and the rest has no known cause. In all, the sample holds 28,000 or so clones, and approximately 92% of those were seen once. The biggest ten clones account for approximately 1.1% of the sample. Regulatory T cells were sorted as CD4+CD25hiCD127low/negative cells. Source material: CD4+CD25+ Tregs sorted from PBMCs. These receptors came from a human donor in good health.

This chain uses TRBV5-6 with TRBJ1-2, with a weak D call TRBD1 (5 bases). Deletions cut 1 base from V and 7 bases from J, with 11 bases between. This CDR3 comprises 13 residues. Germline CDR1 SGHDT, CDR2 YYEEEE. The DNA of the CDR3 is TGTGCCAGCAGCTTGTGGGGCGATCGTGGCTACACCTTC. It encodes CASSLWGDRGYTF.

The J gene is TRBJ1-1, the V gene TRBV18; a weak D match, TRBD1 (6 bases). The germline V gene has CDR1 KGHSH and CDR2 LQKENI. The CDR3 contains 15 residues. The ends were cut back, 6 bases at V and 1 base at J, with 15 bases in the middle. The chain's CDR3 is CASSLRTVKNTEAFF. CDR3 sequence (DNA): TGTGCCAGCTCCTTACGGACAGTCAAGAACACTGAAGCTTTCTTT. Supplemented by reference TRBV18 and TRBJ1-1, the full variable domain reads NAGVMQNPRHLVRRRGQEARLRCSPMKGHSHVYWYRQLPEEGLKFMVYLQKENIIDESGMPKERFSAEFPKEGPSILRIQQVVRGDSAAYFCASSLRTVKNTEAFFGQGTRLTVV.

This sequence joins TRBV9 and TRBJ2-7, with TRBD2 identical over 7 bases. V shed 0 bases and J 2 bases; nucleotides not matched to a gene: 5. The germline CDR1 and CDR2 sequences are SGDLS and YYNGEE. The length of the CDR3 is 15 residues. The CDR3 nucleotides are TGTGCCAGCAGCGTAGATGTACTAGCGACCTACGAGCAGTACTTC. It translates to CASSVDVLATYEQYF. Filled out from reference TRBV9 and TRBJ2-7, the complete variable domain reads DSGVTQTPKHLITATGQRVTLRCSPRSGDLSVYWYQQSLDQGLQFLIQYYNGEERAKGNILERFSAQQFPDLHSELNLSSLELGDSALYFCASSVDVLATYEQYFGPGTRLTVT.

This rearrangement joins TRBV5-1 to TRBJ2-2; 7 bases align to TRBD1. This CDR3 is 15 amino acids long. Trimming took 0 bases from V and 6 from J; bases not matched to a gene: 5. The germline V gene has CDR1 SGHRS and CDR2 YFSETQ. CDR3 DNA: TGCGCCAGCAGCTTGGCAACAGGGGTACCCGGGGAGCTGTTTTTT. It translates to CASSLATGVPGELFF.

V usage is TRBV25-1 and J usage is TRBJ2-1, with 8 bases aligning to TRBD1. V gave up 10 bases and J gave up 8 bases; unmatched junction bases: 13. The germline CDR1 and CDR2 sequences are MGHDK and SYGVNS. The length of the CDR3 is 14 residues. The CDR3 DNA reads as TGTGCCATACCCGCCGGACAGGGCTGTGATGAGCAGTTCTTC. Protein sequence: CAIPAGQGCDEQFF.

The DNA of the CDR3 is TGTGCCATCAGCCCCCAGGGGTCGAACACTGAAGCTTTCTTT. Translation: CAISPQGSNTEAFF. The chain recombines TRBV10-3 with TRBJ1-1; maybe TRBD1 (6 bases). With 6 bases removed from V and 1 base from J, the gap between germline ends came to 12 bases. This CDR3 region has 14 residues. Looked up from germline, CDR1 is ENHRY and CDR2 is SYGVKD.

The J gene is TRBJ2-3, the V gene TRBV5-1; D may be TRBD1 (6 bases). CDR3 length: 16 residues. V was pared by 0 bases and J by 2 bases, with 13 bases between. Germline V CDR1 and CDR2: SGHRS, YFSETQ. CDR3 bases: TGCGCCAGCAGCTTGGCCTTAGGACAGTCCACAGATACGCAGTATTTT. Its translation: CASSLALGQSTDTQYF.

The CDR3 sequence is CASSLPRGNQPQHF. In DNA, the CDR3 is TGTGCCAGCAGTTTACCCCGCGGGAATCAGCCCCAGCATTTT. V usage is TRBV28 and J usage is TRBJ1-5, with no clear D. The germline V gene has CDR1 MDHEN and CDR2 SYDVKM. V lost 2 bases, J lost 4 bases, and 9 bases lay in between. There are 14 residues in the CDR3.

The chain uses TRBV27 and TRBJ2-1, with TRBD2 matching over 7 bases. The CDR3 loop spans 16 amino acids. V was pared by 2 bases and J by 4 bases, with 8 bases of the junction left unmatched. Germline assignment: CDR1 MNHEY and CDR2 SMNVEV (reference sequence). The CDR3 DNA reads as TGTGCCAGCAGTTTAAGGGCCGGGACTACATACAATGAGCAGTTCTTC. As protein: CASSLRAGTTYNEQFF.

This sequence joins TRBV18 and TRBJ2-2; 9 nucleotides align to TRBD1. J was trimmed by 8 bases and V by 4 bases; bases with no gene match: 8. CDR1 is KGHSH, CDR2 LQKENI, per germline. The CDR3 extends over 15 amino acids. CDR3 in amino acids: CASSRDRVRQGELFF. The DNA of the CDR3 is TGTGCCAGCTCACGGGACAGGGTGCGACAAGGGGAGCTGTTTTTT.

The chain uses TRBV28 and TRBJ1-2; D not resolved. This CDR3 spans 12 amino acids. CDR1 MDHEN and CDR2 SYDVKM come from the germline V gene. Trimming pared 4 bases from V and 8 bases from J, leaving 11 bases between. The CDR3 DNA sequence: TGTGCCAGCAGTTACAATGAGCGCGGCTACACCTTC. This encodes CASSYNERGYTF.

The V and J genes are TRBV4-3 and TRBJ1-4; a weak D match, TRBD1 (5 bases). V was trimmed by 5 bases and J by 4 bases, leaving 11 bases between them. The CDR3 loop spans 14 amino acids. Germline CDR1 and CDR2: LGHNA and YSLEER. In DNA, the CDR3 is TGCGCCAGCAGCAAGGGACGGCTTAATGAAAAACTGTTTTTT. Its protein product is CASSKGRLNEKLFF.

The chain employs TRBV18 and TRBJ1-4; D gene uncertain. The V gene's germline CDR1 is KGHSH and CDR2 LQKENI. There are 15 residues in the CDR3. Trimming pared 6 bases from V and 0 bases from J, leaving 11 bases between. The CDR3 is CASSPGRTTNEKLFF. The CDR3 DNA reads TGTGCCAGCTCGCCCGGGAGGACAACTAATGAAAAACTGTTTTTT.

The chain employs TRBV2 and TRBJ2-7; possibly TRBD1 for D (6 bases). Germline V gene sequence: CDR1 SNHLY, CDR2 FYNNEI. Trimming shortened V by 6 bases and J by 6 bases, and 15 bases separated the two germline ends. CDR3 length: 13 residues. CDR3 residues: CASSVTGIGEQYF. CDR3 DNA: TGTGCCAGCAGCGTCACAGGGATCGGCGAGCAGTACTTC. Complete variable domain (other parts from reference TRBV2 and TRBJ2-7): EPEVTQTPSHQVTQMGQEVILRCVPISNHLYFYWYRQILGQKVEFLVSFYNNEISEKSEIFDDQFSVERPDGSNFTLKIRSTKLEDSAMYFCASSVTGIGEQYFGPGTRLTVT.

CDR3 sequence (DNA): TGTGCCAGTTTTGCCGGACAGTCCTTCAATCAGCCCCAGCATTTT. Its protein is CASFAGQSFNQPQHF. V and J are TRBV19 and TRBJ1-5; D might be TRBD1 (6 bases). Germline V gene data show CDR1 as LNHDA and CDR2 as SQIVND (reference sequence). CDR3 length: 15 residues. Trimming shortened V by 8 bases and J by 3 bases, and 17 bases separated the two germline ends.

The genes are TRBV18 and TRBJ2-3, with TRBD2 matching 13 bases. Germline assignment: CDR1 KGHSH and CDR2 LQKENI. The length of the CDR3 is 18 residues. V was clipped by 0 bases and J by 6 bases; unmatched bases: 9. CDR3 in DNA: TGTGCCAGCTCACCACCCTCAGGACTAGCGGGGGCCACGGATACGCAGTATTTT. It encodes CASSPPSGLAGATDTQYF.

CDR3 DNA: TGTGCCAGCAGTTTTGGGGGGACTAGCTCCTACGAGCAGTACTTC. This gives the protein CASSFGGTSSYEQYF. The rearrangement joins TRBV28 to TRBJ2-7; TRBD2 matches 8 bases. The length of the CDR3 is 15 residues. Losses at the gene ends were 3 bases for V and 0 bases for J; bases not matched to a gene: 4. Germline V gene lookup returns CDR1 MDHEN and CDR2 SYDVKM.

This chain connects TRBV5-1 to TRBJ2-6; no definite D call. The V end lost 2 bases, the J end lost 0 bases, and 6 bases lay between the germline ends. The CDR3 is 15 residues long. The germline V gene has CDR1 SGHRS and CDR2 YFSETQ. CDR3 amino acids: CASSLSLSGANVLTF. The CDR3 DNA reads TGCGCCAGCAGCTTATCCCTCTCTGGGGCCAACGTCCTGACTTTC. Full variable domain (missing parts from reference TRBV5-1 and TRBJ2-6): KAGVTQTPRYLIKTRGQQVTLSCSPISGHRSVSWYQQTPGQGLQFLFEYFSETQRNKGNFPGRFSGRQFSNSRSEMNVSTLELGDSALYLCASSLSLSGANVLTFGAGSRLTVL.